This T cell receptor (beta chain) was captured in a study of T cells after yellow fever vaccination. General study findings and limits: Only a minor proportion of clonotypes was detected across both CD4 and CD8 compartments. Abundant clonotypes (contaminants from the bulk population) could be present in FACS-sorted repertoires. Booster sampling recovered most clones from primary vaccination (nearly 98% CD4, approximately 90% CD8).

Each CDR3 protein is one row after TCRdb ran MiXCR on the 5' RACE reads. Among about 550,000 distinct CDR3 sequences, roughly 19% were seen once, and the ten largest hold roughly an eighth. A remark on this clonotype: Its antigen remains unknown.

Trimming took 2 bases from V and 7 from J; bases not matched to a gene: 7. Per germline, CDR1 SGHVS and CDR2 FQNEAQ. The CDR3 has 15 residues. The chain recombines TRBV7-8 with TRBJ2-1; 8 positions match TRBD2. The sequence came from a young man who received the YFV17D yellow fever vaccine. This material consisted of PBMCs, taken 15 days after the yellow fever booster vaccination. The CDR3 protein is CASSLLSGSSNEQFF. The CDR3, as DNA: TGTGCCAGCAGCTTACTGAGCGGGAGTTCAAATGAGCAGTTCTTC.